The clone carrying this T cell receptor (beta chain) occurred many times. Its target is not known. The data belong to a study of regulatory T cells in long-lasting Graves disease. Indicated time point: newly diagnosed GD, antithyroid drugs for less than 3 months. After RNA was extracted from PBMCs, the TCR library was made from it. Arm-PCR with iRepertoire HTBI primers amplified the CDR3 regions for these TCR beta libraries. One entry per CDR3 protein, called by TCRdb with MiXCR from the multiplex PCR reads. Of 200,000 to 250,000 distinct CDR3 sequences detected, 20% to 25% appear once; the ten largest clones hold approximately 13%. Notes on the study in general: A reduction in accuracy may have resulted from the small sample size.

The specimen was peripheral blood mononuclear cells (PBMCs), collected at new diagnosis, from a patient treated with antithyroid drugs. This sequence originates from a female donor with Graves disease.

CDR3 nucleotide sequence: TGTGCCAGCACCCGGACAGATAGTTACGAGCAGTACTTC. Protein product: CASTRTDSYEQYF. The rearrangement uses TRBV12-3 or TRBV12-4 and TRBJ2-7; D perhaps matches TRBD1 (6 bases). The CDR3 sequence is 13 residues long. Trimming took off 7 bases at V and 4 bases at J, with 14 bases between the two ends.